One sample yielded the 30 T cell receptor beta chains listed below, sequenced in a study of response to subunit inactivated influenza vaccine. One entry per CDR3 protein, called by TCRdb with MiXCR from the RT-PCR reads. The sample lists about 540,000 distinct CDR3 sequences; under 30% were seen once. This sample was shared with a second study, whose subject was T cells expressing NK-cell markers. This second study says: 5'RACE template switching with UMIs generated TCR beta cDNA.

The sequencing used CD4+ T cells sorted from PBMCs, collected approximately 13 days after vaccination. The receptors come from a man over 45 who received an inactivated influenza vaccine.

This clonotype showed up just a few times. The chain employs TRBV28 and TRBJ2-1; TRBD1 agrees at 7 bases. This CDR3 region has 12 residues. Per the germline V gene, CDR1 is MDHEN and CDR2 is SYDVKM. V dropped 8 bases and J dropped 6; count of bases not matched to a gene: 4. DNA of the CDR3: TGTGCCAGCGGACCAGGGGGCAATGAGCAGTTCTTC. It codes for CASGPGGNEQFF.

This clonotype was detected only a few times. The chain uses TRBV10-3 and TRBJ2-7; no definite D call. The CDR3 is made up of 13 amino acids. The germline gives CDR1 ENHRY, CDR2 SYGVKD. V lost 8 bases to trimming and J lost 4 bases, with 15 bases between them. The CDR3: CAISLKPEYEQYF. For the CDR3, the DNA is TGTGCCATCTCTTTGAAACCAGAGTACGAGCAGTACTTC.

This clonotype came up a few times. V is TRBV20-1 and J is TRBJ2-7; 7 bases are a match to TRBD1. V lost 5 bases to trimming and J lost 7 bases; unmatched junction nucleotides: 17. This CDR3 spans 15 amino acids. Looked up from germline, CDR1 is DFQATT and CDR2 is SNEGSKA (reference sequence). As DNA, the CDR3 is TGCAGTGCTCCCAGGACAGGCTTTTCTACGGGAGAGCAGTACTTC. Residues: CSAPRTGFSTGEQYF.

This sequence joins TRBV28 and TRBJ2-7; D is uncertain. V lost 1 base and J lost 0, with 10 bases in between. CDR3 length: 15 residues. Germline-derived CDR1 and CDR2 are MDHEN and SYDVKM. CDR3 in amino acids: CASSLLSRSSYEQYF. DNA for the CDR3: TGTGCCAGCAGTTTATTGTCACGGAGCTCCTACGAGCAGTACTTC.

V usage is TRBV4-3 and J usage is TRBJ1-4, with a possible D match to TRBD1 (6 bases). Trimming shortened V by 1 base and J by 8 bases, and 17 bases separated the two germline ends. The CDR3 sequence is 16 residues long. Germline CDR1 reads LGHNA; CDR2 reads YSLEER. CDR3 sequence (DNA): TGCGCCAGCAGCCAAGGGCGCACAGGGATTCGAGAAAAACTGTTTTTT. Translating it yields CASSQGRTGIREKLFF.

The chain carries TRBV3-1 and TRBJ2-5; D remains unclear. This CDR3 contains 12 residues. Germline CDR1 LGHDT, CDR2 YNNKEL (reference sequence). The V end was cut by 2 bases, the J end by 5 bases, with 6 bases between. CDR3: CASSQLIETQYF. CDR3 bases: TGTGCCAGCAGCCAACTCATTGAGACCCAGTACTTC.

J is TRBJ2-2 and V is TRBV5-1, with D possibly being TRBD1 (6 bases). This CDR3 contains 17 residues. The germline V gene has CDR1 SGHRS and CDR2 YFSETQ. V lost 3 bases and J 1 base, leaving 16 bases between the germline ends. The CDR3 sequence is CASSWPNRELNTGELFF. CDR3 in DNA: TGCGCCAGCAGCTGGCCGAACAGGGAGCTGAACACCGGGGAGCTGTTTTTT. The full variable domain, completed using reference TRBV5-1 and TRBJ2-2, is KAGVTQTPRYLIKTRGQQVTLSCSPISGHRSVSWYQQTPGQGLQFLFEYFSETQRNKGNFPGRFSGRQFSNSRSEMNVSTLELGDSALYLCASSWPNRELNTGELFFGEGSRLTVL.

This clonotype was detected once. This chain joins TRBV15 and TRBJ2-7; 10 bases fit TRBD2. Germline CDR1 is LNHNV and CDR2 is YYDKDF (reference sequence). The CDR3 sequence is 16 residues long. With V trimmed by 2 bases and J by 5 bases, 9 bases remained unmatched. CDR3 DNA: TGTGCCACCAGCAGACTTCTAGCGGGGGCCCCCAACGAGCAGTACTTC. Translated: CATSRLLAGAPNEQYF.

This clonotype was detected a few times. V is TRBV7-3 and J is TRBJ2-5; maybe TRBD1 (5 bases). The CDR3 consists of 15 residues. Trimming cost V 1 base and J 3 bases, with 12 bases left between them. The germline V gene encodes CDR1 SGHTA and CDR2 FQGTGA. The DNA for the CDR3 is TGTGCCAGCAGCTTAAGTCCTGGACACAAAGAGACCCAGTACTTC. Amino acids: CASSLSPGHKETQYF.

This clonotype showed up many times. The chain links TRBV5-1 to TRBJ1-1; 7 nucleotides match TRBD1. The V gene's germline CDR1 is SGHRS and CDR2 YFSETQ. The CDR3 sequence is 15 residues long. Trimming took 4 bases from V and 4 from J; bases not matched to a gene: 10. The CDR3 nucleotides read TGCGCCAGCAGCCGGATGACAGGGAGGGGCACTGAAGCTTTCTTT. As protein: CASSRMTGRGTEAFF.

This clonotype was observed a few times. The rearrangement uses TRBV6-2 or TRBV6-3 and TRBJ1-1; TRBD1 matches at 10 bases. Germline V gene lookup returns CDR1 MNHEY and CDR2 SVGEGT. CDR3 length: 15 residues. Trimming took 6 bases from V and 5 from J; bases not matched to a gene: 9. The chain's CDR3 is CASSPRQGARTEAFF. The CDR3 nucleotides read TGTGCCAGCAGCCCCAGACAGGGGGCGCGGACTGAAGCTTTCTTT.

The chain links TRBV6-5 to TRBJ2-1; 8 bases match TRBD2. The CDR3 runs to 18 residues. The germline V gene has CDR1 MNHEY and CDR2 SVGAGI. The trim removed 2 bases at V and 6 bases at J, leaving 15 bases unmatched. The chain's CDR3 is CASSYASGGRGALNEQFF. In DNA, the CDR3 is TGTGCCAGCAGTTACGCCTCCGGCGGGCGGGGGGCCCTCAATGAGCAGTTCTTC.

About this clonotype: Sequence at one end of the junction differs from germline and may be a read error. The chain recombines TRBV6-5 with TRBJ2-3; D tentatively fits TRBD1 or TRBD2 (6 bases each). This CDR3 contains 16 residues. Germline V lookup: CDR1 MNHEY, CDR2 SVGAGI. The chain's CDR3 is CANSYSGDTGTDTQYF. The CDR3 DNA reads TGTGCCAACAGTTACTCGGGGGACACTGGCACAGATACGCAGTATTTT.

The chain joins TRBV30 to TRBJ2-5, with D perhaps matching TRBD1 (5 bases). The CDR3 totals 12 residues. Per the germline V gene, CDR1 is GTSNPN and CDR2 is SVGIG (reference sequence). The V end lost 1 base, the J end lost 9 bases, and 12 bases lay between the germline ends. The CDR3 DNA reads TGTGCCTGGAGTGCTGGACATACGGCCCAGTACTTC. Amino acids: CAWSAGHTAQYF.

This clonotype was observed a few times. V is TRBV24-1 and J is TRBJ2-1; D gene unclear. Germline V gene lookup returns CDR1 KGHDR and CDR2 SFDVKD. This CDR3 has 15 amino acids. Deletions cut 2 bases from V and 10 bases from J, with 17 bases between. The DNA of the CDR3 is TGTGCCACCAGTGATTCTCGACCTAGATCCAACGAGCAGTTCTTC. It is translated as CATSDSRPRSNEQFF.

The chain carries TRBV7-2 and TRBJ2-1; 7 bases match TRBD2. Trimming cost V 0 bases and J 1 base; bases outside gene matches: 3. This CDR3 contains 16 residues. The germline V gene has CDR1 SGHTA and CDR2 FQGNSA. CDR3 protein: CASSLARLASYNEQFF. The CDR3 DNA sequence: TGTGCCAGCAGCTTAGCTCGACTAGCTTCCTACAATGAGCAGTTCTTC.

The V call is TRBV7-2, the J call TRBJ2-2; 11 bases align to TRBD1. Germline-derived CDR1 and CDR2 are SGHTA and FQGNSA. V lost 8 bases and J lost 7; bases outside the gene matches: 6. The CDR3 is 14 amino acids. The CDR3 is CASSRDRGNGELFF. The CDR3 DNA is TGTGCCAGCTCTAGGGACAGGGGGAACGGGGAGCTGTTTTTT.

V and J are TRBV3-1 and TRBJ2-7, with TRBD2 identical over 8 bases. In germline, CDR1 is LGHDT, CDR2 YNNKEL (reference sequence). V was clipped by 6 bases and J by 2 bases; unmatched bases: 6. The CDR3 consists of 14 residues. CDR3 in DNA: TGTGCCAGCAGGCCCCGGGGGGGGGCCTACGAGCAGTACTTC. It encodes CASRPRGGAYEQYF.

This chain joins TRBV20-1 and TRBJ1-5; weak D call: TRBD1 (6 bases). V was shortened by 5 bases and J by 6 bases, with 14 bases between the two germline ends. Germline V gives CDR1 DFQATT, CDR2 SNEGSKA (reference sequence). The CDR3 is made up of 13 amino acids. The CDR3, as DNA: TGCAGTGCTCAAGGGGGGGGCTTTCAGCCCCAGCATTTT. Its protein product is CSAQGGGFQPQHF.

This clonotype turned up a few times. J is TRBJ2-1 and V is TRBV12-3 or TRBV12-4; D is possibly TRBD1 or TRBD2 (6 bases each). Deletions cut 5 bases from V and 8 bases from J, with 19 bases between. CDR3 length: 15 amino acids. CDR3 DNA sequence: TGTGCCAGCAGTCTACAGGGAGGTTCGTACGATGAGCAGTTCTTC. It translates to CASSLQGGSYDEQFF.

In its sample, this clonotype was seen many times. This sequence joins TRBV6-2 or TRBV6-3 and TRBJ2-2; D ambiguous. V lost 2 bases, J lost 5 bases, and 6 bases lay in between. The germline gives CDR1 MNHEY, CDR2 SVGEGT. This CDR3 is built from 13 residues. The DNA of the CDR3 is TGTGCCAGCAGTTACGGCCGTACCGGGGAGCTGTTTTTT. Translation gives CASSYGRTGELFF.

This chain links TRBV5-1 with TRBJ2-1; 10 bases map to TRBD2. CDR3 size: 14 residues. Per the germline V gene, CDR1 is SGHRS and CDR2 is YFSETQ. The trim removed 4 bases at V and 10 bases at J, leaving 8 bases unmatched. The CDR3 loop is CASSRLAGGREQFF. In nucleotides, the CDR3 is TGCGCCAGCAGCAGATTAGCGGGGGGCAGGGAGCAGTTCTTC.

This clonotype was seen only a few times. The chain joins TRBV20-1 to TRBJ2-7; D possibly matches TRBD1 or TRBD2 (5 bases each). Germline V gene sequence: CDR1 DFQATT, CDR2 SNEGSKA (reference sequence). V lost 6 bases and J 4 bases, leaving 22 bases between the germline ends. The CDR3 has 15 amino acids. The CDR3 nucleotides are TGCAGTGCGACCCCGGGACCAAGGAGTGGGTACGAGCAGTACTTC. This encodes CSATPGPRSGYEQYF.

The chain couples TRBV4-2 to TRBJ2-6; a possible D gene is TRBD1 (5 bases). With 0 bases removed from V and 4 bases from J, the gap between germline ends came to 16 bases. Germline V gives CDR1 LGHNA, CDR2 YNFKEQ. The CDR3 loop spans 18 amino acids. CDR3 protein: CASSQDSQGLRGANVLTF. CDR3 sequence (DNA): TGTGCCAGCAGCCAAGATTCCCAGGGCCTTAGGGGGGCCAACGTCCTGACTTTC.

This chain links TRBV3-1 with TRBJ2-4; 7 bases match TRBD2. This CDR3 is 15 amino acids long. CDR1 LGHDT and CDR2 YNNKEL come from the germline V gene (reference sequence). V lost 4 bases and J lost 7; bases outside the gene matches: 10. In DNA, the CDR3 is TGTGCCAGCAGCCTGGGACCCTCCGGGGGGAACATTCAGTACTTC. It encodes CASSLGPSGGNIQYF.

In this sample, this clonotype turned up a few times. The rearrangement joins TRBV20-1 to TRBJ2-7, with D uncertain. Trimming removed 3 bases at V and 0 bases at J, with 9 bases between. Germline loops: CDR1 DFQATT, CDR2 SNEGSKA (reference sequence). This CDR3 has 13 residues. The CDR3 bases are TGCAGTGCTAGGGGTTCCCTCTCCTACGAGCAGTACTTC. Translated: CSARGSLSYEQYF.

The rearrangement joins TRBV3-1 to TRBJ2-2, with TRBD1 identical over 9 bases. Per germline, CDR1 LGHDT and CDR2 YNNKEL (reference sequence). The ends lost 4 bases at V and 4 bases at J; junction bases unmatched: 4. The CDR3 consists of 15 residues. CDR3 sequence (DNA): TGTGCCAGCAGCCGAAGACAGGGGGTCACCGGGGAGCTGTTTTTT. Translation: CASSRRQGVTGELFF.

This clonotype turned up a few times. This chain uses TRBV5-1 with TRBJ1-1; maybe TRBD1 (6 bases). Germline V gene lookup returns CDR1 SGHRS and CDR2 YFSETQ. V lost 2 bases to trimming and J lost 11 bases, with 16 bases between them. This CDR3 spans 13 amino acids. The chain's CDR3 is CASSFRGQGHAFF. CDR3 coding DNA: TGCGCCAGCAGCTTCCGGGGGCAAGGGCATGCTTTCTTT.

The gene calls are TRBV7-8 and TRBJ2-1; D remains unclear. CDR1 and CDR2 (germline): SGHVS, FQNEAQ. This CDR3 is 14 amino acids long. Trimming removed 0 bases at V and 10 bases at J, with 13 bases between. CDR3 DNA: TGTGCCAGCAGCTTAGCGCTCTTAGTCGGGGAGCAGTTCTTC. As protein: CASSLALLVGEQFF.

This sequence joins TRBV29-1 and TRBJ2-7, with 10 positions matching TRBD1. Germline V CDR1 and CDR2: SQVTM, ANQGSEA. The CDR3 runs to 11 residues. The V and J ends lost 6 bases and 10 bases, in that order; junction bases with no gene match: 6. The CDR3 DNA sequence: TGCAGCGTACTGACAGGGGGCATACAGTACTTC. Protein: CSVLTGGIQYF.